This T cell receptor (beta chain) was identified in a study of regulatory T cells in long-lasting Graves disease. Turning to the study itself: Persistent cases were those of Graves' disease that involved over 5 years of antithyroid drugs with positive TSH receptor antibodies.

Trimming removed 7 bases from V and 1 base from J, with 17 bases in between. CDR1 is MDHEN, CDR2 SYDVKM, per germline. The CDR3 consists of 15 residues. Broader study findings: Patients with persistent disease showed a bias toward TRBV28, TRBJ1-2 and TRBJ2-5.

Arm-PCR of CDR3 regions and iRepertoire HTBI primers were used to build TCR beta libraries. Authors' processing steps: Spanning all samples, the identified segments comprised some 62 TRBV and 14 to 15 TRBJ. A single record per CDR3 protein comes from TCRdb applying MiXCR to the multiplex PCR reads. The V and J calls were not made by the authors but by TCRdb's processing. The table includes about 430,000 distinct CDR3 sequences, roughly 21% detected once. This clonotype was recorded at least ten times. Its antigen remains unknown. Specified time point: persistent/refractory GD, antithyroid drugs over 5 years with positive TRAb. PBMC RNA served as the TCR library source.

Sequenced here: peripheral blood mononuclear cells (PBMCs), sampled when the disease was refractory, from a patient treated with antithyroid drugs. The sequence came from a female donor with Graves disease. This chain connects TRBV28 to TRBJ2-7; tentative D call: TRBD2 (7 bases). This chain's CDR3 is CASTQGGGSSYEQYF. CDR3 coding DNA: TGTGCCAGCACCCAGGGAGGGGGATCTTCCTACGAGCAGTACTTC.